This entry is about one TCR beta chain. This record belongs to a study of long-term antiretroviral therapy in people with HIV. It was version v3.0 of the immunoSEQ assay that was run at survey level. Method: immunoSEQ multiplex PCR; TCRdb's copy keeps in-frame clones and lacks some. The data show about 21,000 clones, about 86% seen once. Germline values: CDR1 MNHEY, CDR2 SVGAGI. V lost 7 bases to trimming and J lost 7 bases, with 17 bases between them. This CDR3 is built from 15 residues. The clonotype comes from a man aged 55 to 70 with HIV. The chain uses TRBV6-5 and TRBJ2-6, with a tentative D call TRBD1 (5 bases). Sequencing was performed on unsorted PBMCs, taken 1.3 years after starting antiretroviral therapy. In DNA form, the CDR3 reads TGTGCCAGCACCGAATCTTGGGGCTCAGCCAACGTCCTGACTTTC. Its translation is CASTESWGSANVLTF.